Listed below are T cell receptor beta chains from one sample, sequenced in a study of siplizumab effects on memory and regulatory T cells. Profiling relied on immunoSEQ multiplex PCR, and the TCRdb table lists in-frame clones only, not all of them. The data hold tens of thousands of clones, with about 92% observed a single time. What was sequenced was CD8+ T cells sorted from blood. These receptors originate from a human donor in good health. CDR3s include the opening cysteine and the closing phenylalanine or tryptophan. The D gene is left open where the match is weak.

V,J,D,CDR3
TRBV7-2,TRBJ1-6,.,CASSLRDGSSYNSPLHF
TRBV5-4,TRBJ1-6,.,CASSLANSPLHF
TRBV7-9,TRBJ2-3,.,CASSGAPGALLVTQYF
TRBV29-1,TRBJ1-1,.,CSVEEDNMNTEAFF
TRBV6-1,TRBJ2-3,.,CASSDLPGDTDTQYF
TRBV5-5,TRBJ1-3,.,CASSRDSSGNTIYF
TRBV25-1,TRBJ2-1,TRBD1,CASRETGSYNEQFF
TRBV28,TRBJ2-5,.,CASSLRIYRLGPQETQYF
TRBV15,TRBJ1-4,TRBD1,CATSRGWDRATSNEKLFF
TRBV30,TRBJ1-2,TRBD1,CAWSVWDSYGYTF
TRBV2,TRBJ1-6,TRBD1,CASRQGISSPLHF
TRBV5-1,TRBJ2-1,TRBD2,CASSASGRTNEQFF
TRBV28,TRBJ1-2,.,CASSPLPGTGINYGYTF
TRBV7-9,TRBJ2-3,TRBD2,CASSYAGLAVTDTQYF
TRBV7-2,TRBJ2-1,TRBD2,CASSSGLAGAYNEQFF
TRBV6-5,TRBJ2-3,.,CASSTTRFYTDTQYF
TRBV7-9,TRBJ2-5,.,CASSVLQETQYF
TRBV9,TRBJ1-1,.,CASSVRVGTEAFF
TRBV30,TRBJ2-1,.,CAWSVGVDYNEQFF
TRBV28,TRBJ2-5,.,CASSPPGQGPRETQYF
TRBV6-4,TRBJ2-6,.,CASSDSYTSSGANVLTF
TRBV5-1,TRBJ2-7,TRBD1,CASSSPGQGLREQYF
TRBV7-2,TRBJ2-2,.,CASSLGLKGMNTGELFF
TRBV23-1,TRBJ1-6,.,CASRPRQKFF
TRBV28,TRBJ2-7,.,CASSFLPGYEQYF
TRBV7-3,TRBJ1-3,.,CASSSDGSSGNTIYF
TRBV7-2,TRBJ2-3,TRBD2,CASSFLAGPSTDTQYF
TRBV9,TRBJ1-5,.,CASSVDGGGNQPQHF
TRBV19,TRBJ2-1,.,CASSVSSWNEQFF
TRBV9,TRBJ1-5,TRBD1,CASSEGQAQPQHF
TRBV7-9,TRBJ1-1,.,CASSQGLLF
TRBV29-1,TRBJ2-1,TRBD2,CSVVAGESNEQFF
TRBV13,TRBJ2-7,TRBD2,CASSLQLAGGPLGEQYF
TRBV28,TRBJ2-1,.,CASSPDGYNEQFF
TRBV5-4,TRBJ1-2,.,CASSLDRGASYGYTF
TRBV6-6,TRBJ2-1,.,CASTLILGRGQFF
TRBV11-2,TRBJ2-7,.,CASSLGLGYEQYF
TRBV13,TRBJ2-3,.,CASSLGWGTQYF
TRBV7-3,TRBJ2-1,TRBD1,CASSPFPGDRTEQFF
TRBV11-1,TRBJ1-1,.,CASSPGLEAFF
TRBV30,TRBJ1-4,.,CAWSTLGLGNEKLFF
TRBV7-3,TRBJ2-1,TRBD2,CASSPLGREGEQFF
TRBV7-2,TRBJ1-1,.,CASSLGPTVNTEAFF
TRBV19,TRBJ1-1,.,CASSMNRENTEAFF
TRBV30,TRBJ2-5,.,CAWSSGFQLDSQYF
TRBV4-2,TRBJ2-1,.,CASSQVHSGNEQFF
TRBV6-5,TRBJ2-5,.,CASRDPGTRETQYF
TRBV27,TRBJ2-7,TRBD1,CASRDSAISSYEQYF
TRBV28,TRBJ1-1,.,CASSLHGDRNTEAFF
TRBV6-4,TRBJ2-7,TRBD2,CASSETGGTYEQYF
TRBV9,TRBJ2-1,TRBD2,CASSSRVAGDINNEQFF
TRBV6-4,TRBJ2-1,.,CASSDSGFLGNEQFF